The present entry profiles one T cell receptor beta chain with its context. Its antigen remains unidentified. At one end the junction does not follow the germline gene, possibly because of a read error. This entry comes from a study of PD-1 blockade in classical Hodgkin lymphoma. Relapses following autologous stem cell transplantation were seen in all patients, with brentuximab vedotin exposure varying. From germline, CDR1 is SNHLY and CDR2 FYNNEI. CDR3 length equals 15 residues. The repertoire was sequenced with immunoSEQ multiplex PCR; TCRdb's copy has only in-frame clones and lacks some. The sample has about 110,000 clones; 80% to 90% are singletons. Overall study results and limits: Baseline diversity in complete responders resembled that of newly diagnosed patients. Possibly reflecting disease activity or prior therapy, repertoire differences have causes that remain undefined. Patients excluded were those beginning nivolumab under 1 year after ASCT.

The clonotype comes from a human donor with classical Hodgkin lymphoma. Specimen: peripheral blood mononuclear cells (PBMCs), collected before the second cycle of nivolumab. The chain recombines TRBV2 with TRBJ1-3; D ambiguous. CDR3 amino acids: CASREDGRSGNTIYF. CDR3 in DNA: TGTGCCAGCAGAGAAGACGGCCGCTCTGGAAACACCATATATTTT.